This entry features one TCR beta chain sequence. The clone's antigen remains unknown. No much larger clonotype is one base removed from it; base qualities were not supplied. This sample's time point label indicates: patch test 3, about 24 weeks after DPC sensitization. Sample treatment or condition, as interpreted from the label and publication: therapeutic diphenylcyclopropenone sensitization with weekly scalp DPC. At each patch-test visit, blood was drawn before the patch test was applied. Eligible patients were aged 18 to 70, diagnosed with alopecia, deemed suitable for DPC therapy, and excluded if pregnant. Total RNA was extracted from unfractionated whole blood that had been collected in Tempus Blood RNA tubes. The sample comes from a study of human T cells and chemical hapten exposure (dated by TCRdb to 2020 to 2022). With respect to the entire study: For sensitization, 2% DPC in acetone was applied to a roughly 2 cm by roughly 2 cm area of upper inner arm skin. Libraries were combined into a pool for sequencing, and differences in TCR yield between samples came mainly from small differences in library volumes within the pool. Patient blood was sampled pre-sensitization (week 0) and at 2, 6 and about 24 weeks after DPC sensitization. Patch testing was done on the upper back using Finn chambers containing 0.01% DPC, and results were scored after 6 days according to International Contact Dermatitis Research Group standards. The mostly female patient cohort included alopecia areata with under or over 50% scalp involvement, alopecia totalis and alopecia universalis. Weekly therapeutic DPC doses were additionally applied to the scalp of patients throughout the roughly 26-week study period. Approximately 30 alopecia patients provided blood for TCR sequencing at one to four time points (pre-sensitization, 2, 6 and 24 weeks). In alopecia patients, the study followed how the peripheral blood TCR repertoire changed in vivo over primary and secondary sensitization to diphenylcyclopropenone (DPC), a hapten.

Here is what the overall study found, with its caveats: Repeated subsampling changed both the strength of the expansion versus patch-test correlation and the threshold at which the correlation became significant. DPC sensitization did not change the number of TCRs with a frequency above 1 in 1000, and there was no evidence of changes in global repertoire structure. All patients had alopecia, a presumed autoimmune disease, so their immune response might differ from that of healthy individuals. Compared with pre-sensitization or healthy control sets, expanded TCRs formed significantly more large CDR3 similarity clusters, which is consistent with antigen-driven responses. Patch test score was positively correlated with the number of PT1 expanded TCRs, with significance at thresholds 8, 16 and 32 but not at 4.

The CDR3, from cysteine to phenylalanine, totals 12 residues. CDR3 DNA is the only sequence kept; it has 36 bases, read in frame from the first base. Deletion took 6 bases off V and 10 bases off J, with a span of 13 bases between the germline ends. CDR1 and CDR2, looked up from the germline V gene, are LGHNT and FRNRAP. Library creation used RACE. Instrument on record: NextSeq 500. During library preparation, unique molecular identifiers were attached to individual cDNA molecules so that TCRs could be counted in a quantitative, reproducible way. Both TCR alpha and TCR beta chains were sequenced from each blood RNA sample. The authors processed their data as follows. A median of roughly 99,000 TCRs per sample was observed, with a range of roughly 23,224 to 700,000. The Decombinator software suite was used to annotate V, J and CDR3 in the TCR reads. Every sample was subsampled to the same number of TCRs (28,000) for the PS versus PT1 abundance plots. Expanded TCRs were defined as absent before sensitization and observed at least eight times at the 2-week time point. Starting from the raw public reads, TCRdb applied fastp trimming at Q25, assembled clones with MiXCR and retained in-frame beta chains. When rows share a CDR3 protein, they turn into one entry using the most common DNA and genes. What appears here as the V and J calls and clone size reflects TCRdb's work, not the paper's. The sample table lists more than 100,000 distinct CDR3 sequences, about 11% of them with a count of one. In total, the top ten clones hold roughly 2.3% of the sample.

The sequencing used whole blood, collected in connection with sensitization to the hapten diphenylcyclopropenone (DPC). This chain is built from TRBV12-5 and TRBJ2-1; no D gene can be assigned with confidence. This TCR derives from a woman aged 50 to 65 with alopecia areata. Some clones in this sample may be carry-over from other donors' samples. The DNA sequence is TGTGCTAGTGGCCCCCCGGTGGGGGAGCAGTTCTTC. The resulting protein is CASGPPVGEQFF. When the CDR3 is completed using the reference TRBV12-5 and TRBJ2-1 genes on either side, the full variable domain is DARVTQTPRHKVTEMGQEVTMRCQPILGHNTVFWYRQTMMQGLELLAYFRNRAPLDDSGMPKDRFSAEMPDATLATLKIQPSEPRDSAVYFCASGPPVGEQFFGPGTRLTVL.